Presented here are 32 T cell receptor beta chains from one specimen sequenced in a study of post-analysis software for immune sequencing data. Whole-study results and caveats: Patients showed TRBV5-6, TRBV5-1 and TRBV20-1 among five TRBV segments more frequent than in controls.

Tagging with unique molecular identifiers was a feature of the TCR beta cDNA libraries. MiXCR was run by TCRdb on the PCR reads, yielding one entry per CDR3 protein. The sample shows roughly 600,000 distinct CDR3 sequences, around 40% of them seen only once. These receptors' targets are unknown. The sequenced sample consisted of blood. The receptors come from a girl aged 10-17 years with multiple sclerosis.

The chain combines TRBV20-1 with TRBJ1-6; 7 bases match TRBD1. The J segment lost 7 bases and the V segment lost 4 bases, leaving 1 base of the junction unmatched. This CDR3 is built from 12 residues. CDR1 is DFQATT, CDR2 SNEGSKA, per germline (reference sequence). The CDR3 sequence: CSANRGNSPLHF. DNA of the CDR3: TGCAGTGCTAACAGGGGAAATTCACCCCTCCACTTT.

This clonotype was seen a single time. The chain uses TRBV24-1 and TRBJ2-1; perhaps D is TRBD1 or TRBD2 (5 bases each). Trimming took 2 bases from V and 13 from J, leaving 26 bases between them. This CDR3 spans 17 amino acids. CDR1 is KGHDR, CDR2 SFDVKD, per germline. In DNA form, the CDR3 reads TGTGCCACCAGTGATTCCCTGACCGGGACGGCTAAAGAGACCCAGTTCTTC. Its protein is CATSDSLTGTAKETQFF.

The chain links TRBV7-2 to TRBJ1-1; 7 bases are a match to TRBD1. The CDR3 sequence is 13 residues long. The trim removed 8 bases at V and 2 bases at J, leaving 5 bases unmatched. Germline V gene data show CDR1 as SGHTA and CDR2 as FQGNSA. CDR3 sequence: CASLGQANTEAFF. The DNA for the CDR3 is TGTGCCAGCCTCGGACAGGCCAACACTGAAGCTTTCTTT.

This clonotype has more than one count but fewer than ten. The V gene is TRBV6-5, the J gene TRBJ2-4; 7 nucleotides match TRBD1. This CDR3 comprises 18 residues. The trim removed 4 bases at V and 0 bases at J, leaving 12 bases unmatched. Per germline, CDR1 MNHEY and CDR2 SVGAGI. The CDR3, as DNA: TGTGCCAGCAGTTCAAGGACAGGCTCGCCCCTAGCCAAAAACATTCAGTACTTC. It yields the protein CASSSRTGSPLAKNIQYF.

Only a few counts were recorded for this clonotype. The chain has TRBV2 and TRBJ1-4; 8 bases line up with TRBD1. Trimming took 5 bases from V and 8 from J; bases not matched to a gene: 10. The germline gives CDR1 SNHLY, CDR2 FYNNEI. The CDR3 extends over 15 amino acids. CDR3 DNA: TGTGCCAGCAGTCCAGGGACAGGCCCGGGCGAAAAACTGTTTTTT. As protein: CASSPGTGPGEKLFF.

This clonotype occurred a few times. The rearrangement uses TRBV4-1 and TRBJ2-5; D not resolved. The ends were cut back, 0 bases at V and 5 bases at J, with 16 bases in the middle. Germline V lookup: CDR1 MGHRA, CDR2 YSYEKL. The CDR3 runs 16 residues. CDR3 coding DNA: TGCGCCAGCAGCCAAGAGGTAGTCGGAATTGGGGAGACCCAGTACTTC. Its translation: CASSQEVVGIGETQYF.

This rearrangement joins TRBV7-2 to TRBJ1-2; D remains ambiguous. CDR3 length equals 13 residues. Trimming removed 3 bases at V and 5 bases at J, with 10 bases between. Germline V gene lookup returns CDR1 SGHTA and CDR2 FQGNSA. The CDR3 loop is CASSFLRHYGYTF. CDR3 DNA sequence: TGTGCCAGCAGCTTCCTTCGACATTATGGCTACACCTTC.

The chain combines TRBV10-2 with TRBJ1-1; D may be TRBD1 (6 bases). The V end lost 7 bases, the J end lost 1 base, and 10 bases lay between the germline ends. CDR1 is WSHSY and CDR2 is SAAADI in the germline V gene. CDR3 length equals 13 residues. The CDR3, as DNA: TGCGCCAGCACCGAGGACAGGAACACTGAAGCTTTCTTT. This codes for CASTEDRNTEAFF.

This sequence joins TRBV6-5 and TRBJ1-2; 8 bases are a match to TRBD1. The CDR3 spans 11 residues. Germline CDR1 MNHEY, CDR2 SVGAGI. V shed 9 bases and J 4 bases; nucleotides not matched to a gene: 1. The CDR3 loop reads CASGTGYGYTF. The DNA for the CDR3 is TGTGCCAGTGGGACAGGCTATGGCTACACCTTC.

This clonotype appeared a few times. The chain is built from TRBV12-3 or TRBV12-4 and TRBJ2-7; D uncertain. V was pared by 6 bases and J by 4 bases, with 10 bases between. The CDR3 runs to 12 residues. CDR3: CASSYYRYEQYF. The CDR3 region has the DNA TGTGCCAGCAGCTATTACCGTTACGAGCAGTACTTC.

V is TRBV11-3 and J is TRBJ2-5, with TRBD1 matching over 10 bases. TRBJ2-7 explains the end of the DNA better; the J call may be wrong. This CDR3 has 14 residues. Germline CDR1 and CDR2: SGHNT and YENEEA. The CDR3 region is CASSLGGQGNEQYF. DNA of the CDR3: TGTGCCAGCAGCTTGGGGGGACAGGGGAACGAGCAGTACTTC.

This rearrangement joins TRBV9 to TRBJ1-2; perhaps TRBD1 as D (5 bases). Trimming left V 4 bases short and J 7 bases short, with 20 bases between. Germline V lookup: CDR1 SGDLS, CDR2 YYNGEE. The CDR3 extends over 15 amino acids. CDR3 in amino acids: CASSNLGAGGAGYTF. Here the CDR3 DNA reads TGTGCCAGCAGCAACCTTGGGGCGGGCGGTGCTGGCTACACCTTC. The full variable domain, with the rest looked up from reference TRBV9 and TRBJ1-2, is DSGVTQTPKHLITATGQRVTLRCSPRSGDLSVYWYQQSLDQGLQFLIQYYNGEERAKGNILERFSAQQFPDLHSELNLSSLELGDSALYFCASSNLGAGGAGYTFGSGTRLTVV.

This CDR3 is CASSQDQGSSPQYF. CDR3 in DNA: TGTGCCAGCAGCCAAGATCAGGGTTCCTCCCCGCAGTATTTT. The chain carries TRBV14 and TRBJ2-3; D may be TRBD1 (5 bases). Looked up from germline, CDR1 is SGHDN and CDR2 is FVKESK. V lost 0 bases to trimming and J lost 10 bases, with 14 bases between them. The length of the CDR3 is 14 residues.

The chain joins TRBV12-3 or TRBV12-4 to TRBJ2-3; D is undetermined. V lost 5 bases to trimming and J lost 6 bases, with 9 bases between them. The CDR3 length is 12 residues. CDR3 sequence: CASSPQWDTQYF. Here the CDR3 DNA reads TGTGCCAGCAGTCCCCAGTGGGATACGCAGTATTTT.

The V and J genes are TRBV20-1 and TRBJ2-1; TRBD2 might be the D (5 bases). Germline V gives CDR1 DFQATT, CDR2 SNEGSKA (reference sequence). The CDR3 is made up of 12 amino acids. Trimming shortened V by 6 bases and J by 13 bases, and 19 bases separated the two germline ends. CDR3 sequence reads: CSAGSSRETQFF. CDR3 nucleotide sequence: TGCAGTGCCGGGTCCTCAAGGGAGACCCAGTTCTTC.

The rearrangement uses TRBV7-8 and TRBJ1-4; 7 bases agree with TRBD1. Germline CDR1 SGHVS, CDR2 FQNEAQ. The CDR3 is 16 residues long. V lost 1 base, J lost 8 bases, and 10 bases stayed unmatched. The CDR3 DNA is TGTGCCAGCAGCTTAGGGACAGGAGGCTTCCGCGAAAAACTGTTTTTT. Its translation is CASSLGTGGFREKLFF. Full variable domain (remainder filled in from reference TRBV7-8 and TRBJ1-4): GAGVSQSPRYKVAKRGQDVALRCDPISGHVSLFWYQQALGQGPEFLTYFQNEAQLDKSGLPSDRFFAERPEGSVSTLKIQRTQQEDSAVYLCASSLGTGGFREKLFFGSGTQLSVL.

This chain links TRBV20-1 with TRBJ1-2; D remains ambiguous. Germline lookup yields CDR1 DFQATT and CDR2 SNEGSKA (reference sequence). The CDR3 is 9 residues long. This CDR3 is CSIVGGYTF. In nucleotides, the CDR3 is TGCAGCATTGTCGGTGGCTACACCTTC.

Note on this clonotype: The junction departs from germline at one end; a sequencing error may be responsible. The chain combines TRBV10-1 with TRBJ2-1; TRBD2 is a possible D gene (6 bases). This CDR3 contains 16 residues. CDR1 is WNHNN, CDR2 SYGVQD, per germline (reference sequence). CDR3 nucleotide sequence: TGCGCCTGCAGTGAATCGGACGCGGGATGTTACAATGAGCAGTTCTTC. Protein sequence: CACSESDAGCYNEQFF.

This sequence joins TRBV7-8 and TRBJ2-3; D not certain. CDR3 length equals 15 residues. Germline CDR1 is SGHVS and CDR2 is FQNEAQ. Trimming removed 5 bases at V and 4 bases at J, with 16 bases between. DNA for the CDR3: TGTGCCAGCAGCAAGAGAGGATCAGCGCCAGATACGCAGTATTTT. It specifies CASSKRGSAPDTQYF.

The gene calls are TRBV20-1 and TRBJ1-1; TRBD1 agrees at 8 bases. The CDR3 is 18 residues long. Germline V gene lookup returns CDR1 DFQATT and CDR2 SNEGSKA (reference sequence). With 5 bases clipped from V and 4 bases from J, the junction kept 21 bases outside the gene matches. For the CDR3, the DNA is TGCAGTGCTGTAAGAGGGGTGCGAGACAGGGGTGGACCCACTGAAGCTTTCTTT. Its translation: CSAVRGVRDRGGPTEAFF.

J is TRBJ1-2 and V is TRBV12-3 or TRBV12-4; D unclear. This CDR3 has 14 amino acids. The germline V and J ends were trimmed by 6 bases and 2 bases, with 13 bases remaining between them. The CDR3 bases are TGTGCCAGCAGCCGAGCACTGTTGAACTATGGCTACACCTTC. This codes for CASSRALLNYGYTF.

This chain joins TRBV4-1 and TRBJ2-1, with 10 bases lining up with TRBD1. V was clipped by 7 bases and J by 1 base; unmatched bases: 7. The CDR3 is 16 amino acids. The germline gives CDR1 MGHRA, CDR2 YSYEKL. CDR3 nucleotide sequence: TGCGCCAGCACGTTAAGACAGGGGGCTTCCTACAATGAGCAGTTCTTC. Translating it yields CASTLRQGASYNEQFF.

J is TRBJ2-7 and V is TRBV4-1; 7 bases are a match to TRBD1. Trimming took 1 base from V and 7 from J; bases not matched to a gene: 7. The CDR3 has 14 residues. Germline lookup yields CDR1 MGHRA and CDR2 YSYEKL. The CDR3 region is CASSQADRPGEQYF. CDR3 sequence (DNA): TGCGCCAGCAGCCAAGCGGACAGGCCGGGGGAGCAGTACTTC.

J is TRBJ2-1 and V is TRBV12-3 or TRBV12-4, with a possible D match to TRBD1 (5 bases). CDR3 length equals 15 residues. Deletions cut 2 bases from V and 7 bases from J, with 15 bases between. The CDR3 sequence is CASSLRAGSENEQFF. DNA of the CDR3: TGTGCCAGCAGTTTAAGAGCAGGGTCGGAAAATGAGCAGTTCTTC.

The chain couples TRBV20-1 to TRBJ1-1, with TRBD1 identical over 8 bases. CDR3 length: 14 residues. Germline lookup yields CDR1 DFQATT and CDR2 SNEGSKA (reference sequence). V trimming: 1 base; J trimming: 4 bases; junction bases outside the gene matches: 5. The CDR3 coding sequence is TGCAGTGCTAGAGTCAGGGGGCCTGTCACTGAAGCTTTCTTT. Translated: CSARVRGPVTEAFF.

The table lists this clonotype with a few counts. The V and J genes are TRBV15 and TRBJ2-7; TRBD1 matches at 7 bases. With V trimmed by 1 base and J by 0 bases, 9 bases remained unmatched. This CDR3 has 17 amino acids. Germline-derived CDR1 and CDR2 are LNHNV and YYDKDF (reference sequence). The CDR3 here is CATSRATGALISYEQYF. DNA of the CDR3: TGTGCCACCAGCAGAGCAACAGGGGCATTAATCTCCTACGAGCAGTACTTC.

The V and J genes are TRBV12-3 or TRBV12-4 and TRBJ2-1, with TRBD2 matching 9 bases. V lost 0 bases, J lost 6 bases, and 12 bases stayed unmatched. The CDR3 covers 18 residues. The CDR3 loop reads CASSLAELGLAGINEQFF. The CDR3 DNA reads TGTGCCAGCAGTTTAGCGGAACTCGGGCTAGCGGGAATCAATGAGCAGTTCTTC.

As to this clonotype: A read error may produce the germline difference seen at one junction end. V and J are TRBV12-3 or TRBV12-4 and TRBJ2-1, with 11 bases lining up with TRBD1. There are 19 residues in the CDR3. The CDR3 sequence is CACSSTGQGVGGGNNEQFF. CDR3 DNA: TGTGCCTGCAGTAGCACGGGACAGGGGGTTGGCGGCGGTAACAATGAGCAGTTCTTC.

The chain carries TRBV6-6 and TRBJ2-1; 11 positions agree with TRBD1. Germline V gives CDR1 MNHNY, CDR2 SVGAGI (reference sequence). CDR3 length: 15 residues. V was clipped by 4 bases and J by 8 bases; unmatched bases: 7. The CDR3 sequence: CASSLGPGQGDEQFF. The CDR3 nucleotides read TGTGCCAGCAGTTTGGGTCCGGGACAGGGGGATGAGCAGTTCTTC.

The rearrangement joins TRBV12-3 or TRBV12-4 to TRBJ2-1; TRBD2 matches at 11 bases. There are 14 residues in the CDR3. V shed 4 bases, J shed 9 bases, and the junction held 5 bases outside the gene matches. CDR3 region: CASSSLAGGTEQFF. CDR3 coding DNA: TGTGCCAGCAGTTCTCTAGCGGGAGGTACTGAGCAGTTCTTC.

The chain links TRBV27 to TRBJ1-2; D gene unclear. Germline V gene data show CDR1 as MNHEY and CDR2 as SMNVEV (reference sequence). Trimming cost V 5 bases and J 0 bases, with 4 bases left between them. The CDR3 has 12 amino acids. CDR3 sequence: CASSGTNYGYTF. The CDR3 region has the DNA TGTGCCAGCAGTGGGACTAACTATGGCTACACCTTC.

This chain links TRBV6-2 or TRBV6-3 with TRBJ1-5; 7 bases match TRBD1. Germline-derived CDR1 and CDR2 are MNHEY and SVGEGT. This CDR3 has 13 amino acids. With 8 bases clipped from V and 7 bases from J, the junction kept 8 bases outside the gene matches. CDR3 protein: CASGIGGRQPQHF. The CDR3 nucleotides read TGTGCCAGCGGCATAGGGGGCAGACAGCCCCAGCATTTT.